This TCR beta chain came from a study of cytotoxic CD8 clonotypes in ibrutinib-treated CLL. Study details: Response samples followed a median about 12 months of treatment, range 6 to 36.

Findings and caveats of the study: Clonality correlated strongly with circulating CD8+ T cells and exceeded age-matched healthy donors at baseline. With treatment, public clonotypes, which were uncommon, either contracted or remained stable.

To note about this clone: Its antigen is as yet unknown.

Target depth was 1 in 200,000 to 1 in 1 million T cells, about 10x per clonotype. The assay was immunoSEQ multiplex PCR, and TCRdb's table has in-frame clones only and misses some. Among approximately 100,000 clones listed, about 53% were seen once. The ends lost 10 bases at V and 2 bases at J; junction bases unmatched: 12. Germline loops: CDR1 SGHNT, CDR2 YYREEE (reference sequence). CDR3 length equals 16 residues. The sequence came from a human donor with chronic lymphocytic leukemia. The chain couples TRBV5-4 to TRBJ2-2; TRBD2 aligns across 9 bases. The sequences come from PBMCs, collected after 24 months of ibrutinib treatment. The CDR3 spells CAFGGLAGPNTGELFF. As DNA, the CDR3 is TGTGCCTTTGGCGGGCTAGCGGGGCCCAACACCGGGGAGCTGTTTTTT. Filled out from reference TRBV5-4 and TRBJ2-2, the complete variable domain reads ETGVTQSPTHLIKTRGQQVTLRCSSQSGHNTVSWYQQALGQGPQFIFQYYREEENGRGNFPPRFSGLQFPNYSSELNVNALELDDSALYLCAFGGLAGPNTGELFFGEGSRLTVL.